These T cell receptor beta chains were read from a single sample in a study of shared clonotypes between healthy human individuals. Using immunoSEQ multiplex PCR, the repertoire was profiled, and TCRdb retains in-frame clones only, with some absent. The repertoire holds 650,000 to 800,000 clones, with about 91% as singletons. Sequenced material: naive CD8+ T cells sorted from blood. These receptors originate from a young man in good health. Each CDR3 is given with its conserved first and last residue. The D gene is left open where the match is weak. The size field is filled for only some rows; it gives once, few, many or a size class.

clone_size: NA
v_call: TRBV10-2
j_call: TRBJ2-3
d_call: TRBD2
cdr3_nt: TGCGCCAGCAGTGACCTGATTTATCCGGGACTAGTGGGTGCAGATACGCAGTATTTT
cdr3_aa: CASSDLIYPGLVGADTQYF

clone_size: few
v_call: TRBV6-1
j_call: TRBJ2-1
d_call: NA
cdr3_nt: TGTGCCAGCAGTGAATTGAAGGGAAACAATGAGCAGTTCTTC
cdr3_aa: CASSELKGNNEQFF

clone_size: NA
v_call: TRBV6-6
j_call: TRBJ2-7
d_call: NA
cdr3_nt: TGTGCCAGCGAACGGGGGGACAGTCCCTCCTACGAGCAGTACTTC
cdr3_aa: CASERGDSPSYEQYF

clone_size: NA
v_call: TRBV14
j_call: TRBJ2-7
d_call: TRBD2
cdr3_nt: TGTGCCAGCAGCCCCTTAGGTGGAGGGACTAGCGGATCCTACGAGCAGTACTTC
cdr3_aa: CASSPLGGGTSGSYEQYF

clone_size: NA
v_call: TRBV10-2
j_call: TRBJ2-7
d_call: NA
cdr3_nt: TGCGCCAGCAGTGAGAGTATCGCCGGTTCCGAGCAGTACTTC
cdr3_aa: CASSESIAGSEQYF

clone_size: once
v_call: TRBV29-1
j_call: TRBJ2-1
d_call: TRBD2
cdr3_nt: TGCAGCGTTGAGCGGGAGGATTACAATGAGCAGTTCTTC
cdr3_aa: CSVEREDYNEQFF

clone_size: NA
v_call: TRBV7-2
j_call: TRBJ2-1
d_call: NA
cdr3_nt: TGTGCCAGCAGCTTAACCAGCGCGTCCTTGTATGAGCAGTTCTTC
cdr3_aa: CASSLTSASLYEQFF

clone_size: NA
v_call: TRBV5-5
j_call: TRBJ1-3
d_call: NA
cdr3_nt: TGTGCCAGCAGCGGCGGTGTTTGGGACGCGGGAAACACCATATATTTT
cdr3_aa: CASSGGVWDAGNTIYF

clone_size: few
v_call: TRBV4-1
j_call: TRBJ1-1
d_call: NA
cdr3_nt: TGCGCCAGCAGCCAAGAGTCTGAAGCTTTCTTT
cdr3_aa: CASSQESEAFF

clone_size: NA
v_call: TRBV6-1
j_call: TRBJ2-7
d_call: NA
cdr3_nt: TGTGCCATCGCCGTCGACAGCTGGGACTACGAGCAGTACTTC
cdr3_aa: CAIAVDSWDYEQYF

clone_size: NA
v_call: TRBV27
j_call: TRBJ2-1
d_call: NA
cdr3_nt: TGTGCCAGCAGTTTGTCGAATGAGCAGTTCTTC
cdr3_aa: CASSLSNEQFF

clone_size: NA
v_call: TRBV2
j_call: TRBJ2-7
d_call: NA
cdr3_nt: TGTGCCAGCAGCGGGGGTGCGATACAATACGAGCAGTACTTC
cdr3_aa: CASSGGAIQYEQYF

clone_size: NA
v_call: TRBV27
j_call: TRBJ1-1
d_call: NA
cdr3_nt: TGTGCCAGCAGTTTGACGGCAGGGTACACTGAAGCTTTCTTT
cdr3_aa: CASSLTAGYTEAFF

clone_size: once
v_call: TRBV7-8
j_call: TRBJ1-2
d_call: NA
cdr3_nt: TGTGCCAGCAGCCCGCCGGGGGCACCCACTCATAAGATCTCCTTC
cdr3_aa: CASSPPGAPTHKISF

clone_size: NA
v_call: TRBV6-1
j_call: TRBJ2-7
d_call: TRBD2
cdr3_nt: TGTGCCAGCAGGAGTAGGGGAGGGGCCTACGAGCAGTACTTC
cdr3_aa: CASRSRGGAYEQYF

clone_size: NA
v_call: TRBV19
j_call: TRBJ1-5
d_call: NA
cdr3_nt: TGTGCCAGTAGTGCACGGATTAGCAATCAGCCCCAGCATTTT
cdr3_aa: CASSARISNQPQHF

clone_size: NA
v_call: TRBV13
j_call: TRBJ1-5
d_call: NA
cdr3_nt: TGTGCCAGCAGCTTACGCGGAGCTCATAGCAATCAGCCCCAGCATTTT
cdr3_aa: CASSLRGAHSNQPQHF

clone_size: NA
v_call: TRBV4-1
j_call: TRBJ2-7
d_call: TRBD2
cdr3_nt: TGCGCCAGCAGCCCTGGGACTAGCGGGACCTTAAAAGAGCAGTACTTC
cdr3_aa: CASSPGTSGTLKEQYF

clone_size: NA
v_call: TRBV4-1
j_call: TRBJ1-3
d_call: NA
cdr3_nt: TGCGCCAGCAGCCAAGATAGGGGGGCGTACTCTGGAAACACCATATATTTT
cdr3_aa: CASSQDRGAYSGNTIYF

clone_size: NA
v_call: TRBV9
j_call: TRBJ2-7
d_call: TRBD2
cdr3_nt: TGTGCCAGCAGCGTAACTAGCGGGTTCGGCCACGAGCAGTACTTC
cdr3_aa: CASSVTSGFGHEQYF

clone_size: NA
v_call: TRBV27
j_call: TRBJ2-2
d_call: NA
cdr3_nt: TGTGCCAGCAGTTTATTGGGAAACCGAATTCGGGGGCATGACGTAAGCGGGGAGCTGTTTTTT
cdr3_aa: CASSLLGNRIRGHDVSGELFF

clone_size: NA
v_call: TRBV9
j_call: TRBJ2-1
d_call: NA
cdr3_nt: TGTGCCAGCAGCCGTTCGGGGTACAATGAGCAGTTCTTC
cdr3_aa: CASSRSGYNEQFF

clone_size: NA
v_call: TRBV27
j_call: TRBJ1-5
d_call: NA
cdr3_nt: TGTGCCAGCAGTCCCTCCCTAGACAGGTCGTTAACCCAGCATTTT
cdr3_aa: CASSPSLDRSLTQHF

clone_size: NA
v_call: TRBV4-3
j_call: TRBJ2-7
d_call: NA
cdr3_nt: TGCGCCAGCAGCCAAACACAGAGCTCCTACGAGCAGTACTTC
cdr3_aa: CASSQTQSSYEQYF